This T cell receptor (beta chain) was captured by sequencing in a study of T cell responses to AZD1222 COVID-19 vaccine. As for this clone: Its antigen is as yet unknown.

This CDR3 has 15 residues. Looked up from germline, CDR1 is SGHTA and CDR2 is FQGNSA. V was pared by 5 bases and J by 7 bases, with 8 bases of the junction left unmatched. Study-wide results and limits: Rises in breadth and depth of Spike-specific TCRs came after two AZD1222 doses.

TCRdb's table, derived via immunoSEQ multiplex PCR, lists solely in-frame clones and lacks some. The repertoire includes around 160,000 clones, around 88% of them detected once, and around 15% sits in the top ten. This chain connects TRBV7-2 to TRBJ1-6; 7 bases line up with TRBD1. The TCR originated in an adult in good health. This material consisted of peripheral blood, taken on day 0 of AZD1222 vaccination. The CDR3 DNA reads TGTGCCAGCAGCCTTGACAGGGTGGTAAATTCACCCCTCCACTTT. Amino acids: CASSLDRVVNSPLHF.